The T cell receptor (beta chain) described here comes from a study of T cells in Graves' hyperthyroidism and ophthalmopathy. Over 18 months, lack of ophthalmopathy progression marked Graves' hyperthyroidism as stable. Clinicians diagnosed patients from clinical symptoms, serum thyroxine and TRAb, thyroid ultrasound and orbital computed tomography. Fresh 10 ml peripheral blood yielded PBMCs. The table lists this clonotype with a few counts. The germline V and J ends were trimmed by 3 bases and 15 bases, with 6 bases remaining between them. The germline V gene encodes CDR1 SQVTM and CDR2 ANQGSEA. The CDR3 extends over 8 amino acids. RNA transcripts were the template for amplifying TCR beta CDR3 regions. First-round RT-PCR with HTBI primers amplified the TCR CDR3 region. MiXCR, run by TCRdb on the multiplex PCR reads, gives a single entry per CDR3 protein. The sample has 600,000 to 750,000 distinct CDR3 sequences, 15% to 20% seen once.

This TCR came from a man aged 50-59 years with Graves' hyperthyroidism. Material: blood. V usage is TRBV29-1 and J usage is TRBJ1-3; D remains ambiguous. The DNA for the CDR3 is TGCAGCGTTGACCCGGGATATTTT. It codes for CSVDPGYF.